The entry below describes one T cell receptor (beta chain). The target antigen is unknown. The CDR3 contains 13 residues. Germline CDR1 and CDR2: SGHDT and YYEEEE. Deletions cut 3 bases from V and 5 bases from J, with 11 bases between. The record originates from a study of T cells in Graves' hyperthyroidism and ophthalmopathy. Study-wide results and caveats: Before onset, ophthalmopathy was predicted by the model a median around 6 months earlier.

From RNA transcripts, TCR beta CDR3 regions were amplified. When the TCR CDR3 underwent first-round RT-PCR, the HTBI primer set was used. TCRdb called the multiplex PCR reads again in MiXCR, with one record for every CDR3 protein. The data show under 400,000 distinct CDR3 sequences, with less than 20% seen just once and 25% to 30% held by the top ten. The sequence was obtained from a woman under 30 with Graves' hyperthyroidism that later progressed to Graves' ophthalmopathy. The chain couples TRBV5-6 to TRBJ2-5, with a possible D match to TRBD1 (6 bases). Sequencing input: blood. CDR3 protein: CASSSITGETQYF. As DNA, the CDR3 is TGTGCCAGCAGCTCCATCACAGGGGAGACCCAGTACTTC.